One sample yielded the 10 T cell receptor beta chains listed below, sequenced in a study of PD-1 blockade in mismatch repair-deficient tumors. Measured with immunoSEQ multiplex PCR; TCRdb has only the in-frame clones, and not every one. This sample has tens of thousands of clones, with about 85% found just once. Here the sequenced sample was peripheral blood, taken 4 weeks after starting pembrolizumab. The receptor set was obtained from an adult with mismatch repair-deficient cancer.

The rearrangement joins TRBV21-1 to TRBJ2-3; the table assigns TRBD1, which was not confirmed against the DNA. TRBV21-1 is recorded as a pseudogene. The CDR3 sequence is 19 residues long. As DNA, the CDR3 is TGTGCCAGCAGCAAACAATTCACAGGGGGCTACCCTAGCACAGATACGCAGTATTTT. It is translated as CASSKQFTGGYPSTDTQYF.

V and J are TRBV19 and TRBJ1-3, with D possibly matching TRBD1 (6 bases). Germline CDR1 is LNHDA and CDR2 is SQIVND (reference sequence). This CDR3 comprises 16 residues. V was shortened by 3 bases and J by 0 bases, with 12 bases between the two germline ends. For the CDR3, the DNA is TGTGCCAGTAGTATGGGACAACCATACTCTGGAAACACCATATATTTT. Encoded protein: CASSMGQPYSGNTIYF. Supplemented by reference TRBV19 and TRBJ1-3, the full variable domain reads DGGITQSPKYLFRKEGQNVTLSCEQNLNHDAMYWYRQDPGQGLRLIYYSQIVNDFQKGDIAEGYSVSREKKESFPLTVTSAQKNPTAFYLCASSMGQPYSGNTIYFGEGSWLTVV.

The chain uses TRBV9 and TRBJ2-3; D unresolved. CDR3 length equals 13 residues. V lost 4 bases, J lost 6 bases, and 12 bases lay in between. The germline gives CDR1 SGDLS, CDR2 YYNGEE. CDR3 DNA: TGTGCCAGCAGCCTCAACCTGCGGGATACGCAGTATTTT. Amino acids: CASSLNLRDTQYF.

V gene TRBV30 combines with J gene TRBJ1-2; 10 bases line up with TRBD1. CDR3 length equals 14 residues. Germline V gene sequence: CDR1 GTSNPN, CDR2 SVGIG (reference sequence). V dropped 1 base and J dropped 5; count of bases not matched to a gene: 4. The CDR3: CAWSGQGAGYGYTF. As DNA, the CDR3 is TGTGCCTGGAGTGGACAGGGGGCTGGTTATGGCTACACCTTC.

The V call is TRBV23-1, the J call TRBJ2-7, with a weak D call TRBD2 (5 bases). TRBV23-1 is noted as an ORF with a role that remains uncertain. There are 14 residues in the CDR3. The ends were cut back, 4 bases at V and 2 bases at J, with 12 bases in the middle. The CDR3: CASSLRGIPYEQYF. The CDR3 DNA reads TGCGCCAGCAGTCTAAGAGGGATTCCCTACGAGCAGTACTTC.

The table lists this clone with a count of one. This chain joins TRBV30 and TRBJ2-2; 8 nucleotides line up with TRBD1. CDR1 is GTSNPN, CDR2 SVGIG, per germline (reference sequence). The V segment lost 2 bases and the J segment 6 bases; nucleotides outside the gene matches: 5. The CDR3 consists of 14 residues. This CDR3 reads CAWSHLQGAGELFF. The CDR3, as DNA: TGTGCCTGGAGTCACCTACAGGGGGCCGGGGAGCTGTTTTTT.

This chain joins TRBV15 and TRBJ2-5; D ambiguous. Trimming stripped 0 bases from V and 7 bases from J, with 12 bases between. This CDR3 spans 14 amino acids. Germline V CDR1 and CDR2: LNHNV, YYDKDF (reference sequence). CDR3 sequence reads: CATSRDVGLGTQYF. The CDR3 nucleotides are TGTGCCACCAGCAGAGATGTAGGGTTAGGGACCCAGTACTTC.

The chain links TRBV7-6 to TRBJ1-1, with D maybe TRBD1 (6 bases). CDR3 length: 13 amino acids. Trimming removed 5 bases at V and 3 bases at J, with 10 bases between. CDR1 is SGHVS, CDR2 FNYEAQ, per germline. The CDR3 loop is CASSQGGYTEAFF. The CDR3 coding sequence is TGTGCCAGCAGCCAAGGGGGTTACACTGAAGCTTTCTTT.

The chain combines TRBV9 with TRBJ2-7; no clear D. Germline V gene sequence: CDR1 SGDLS, CDR2 YYNGEE. Between the trimmed V and J ends, which lost 5 bases and 4 bases, there was a span of 16 bases. There are 14 residues in the CDR3. The DNA for the CDR3 is TGTGCCAGCAGTGAAGACGGATCCGTTTACGAGCAGTACTTC. Protein sequence: CASSEDGSVYEQYF.

This chain connects TRBV27 to TRBJ2-7; 11 nucleotides match TRBD2. In germline, CDR1 is MNHEY, CDR2 SMNVEV (reference sequence). This CDR3 contains 15 residues. V shed 3 bases and J 3 bases; nucleotides not matched to a gene: 4. CDR3 loop: CASSLGTSGLYEQYF. The CDR3 nucleotides are TGTGCCAGCAGTTTGGGGACTAGCGGACTCTACGAGCAGTACTTC.